These 10 T cell receptor beta chains were sequenced from one sample in a study of cytomegalovirus exposure and HLA in healthy donors. TCRdb's copy holds only in-frame clones and misses some; the assay was immunoSEQ multiplex PCR. The sample shows about 98,000 clones, roughly 85% of them seen only once. Sequenced material: PBMCs. Receptor source: a woman aged 25 to 39 in good health and CMV-seronegative.

Of note for this clone: A junction boundary mismatches the germline segment, possibly from a read error. This CDR3 reads CASSYPLGGPLRF. Written as DNA, the CDR3 is TGTGCCAGCAGTTACCCCTTGGGGGGTCCCCTTCGGTTT. This chain links TRBV6-5 with TRBJ1-1, with TRBD1 as a possible D gene (5 bases). CDR1 MNHEY and CDR2 SVGAGI come from the germline V gene. CDR3 length: 13 residues.

J is TRBJ2-7 and V is TRBV5-1; TRBD2 matches at 8 bases. Germline assignment: CDR1 SGHRS and CDR2 YFSETQ. The ends lost 0 bases at V and 3 bases at J; junction bases unmatched: 5. The CDR3 is 15 residues long. In DNA, the CDR3 is TGCGCCAGCAGCTTGGCGGGGGGGGACGGCTACGAGCAGTACTTC. Encoded protein: CASSLAGGDGYEQYF.

This clone appeared a single time. The CDR3 spells CSADRGIGYGYTF. CDR3 DNA: TGCAGCGCGGACAGGGGAATCGGTTATGGCTACACCTTC. V and J are TRBV29-1 and TRBJ1-2; 9 nucleotides align to TRBD1. The CDR3 is made up of 13 amino acids. The germline V gene encodes CDR1 SQVTM and CDR2 ANQGSEA. V dropped 7 bases and J dropped 5; count of bases not matched to a gene: 8.

The chain joins TRBV7-2 to TRBJ2-3; possibly TRBD1 for D (5 bases). V was cut by 5 bases and J by 1 base, with 13 bases left in between. This CDR3 has 15 amino acids. From germline, CDR1 is SGHTA and CDR2 FQGNSA. The CDR3 nucleotides read TGTGCCAGCAGCCCAGATTGGGGCCGCACAGATACGCAGTATTTT. The encoded protein is CASSPDWGRTDTQYF.

V and J are TRBV25-1 and TRBJ1-4; TRBD1 might be the D (5 bases). This CDR3 is 15 amino acids long. The V and J ends lost 1 base and 11 bases respectively, with 17 bases between them. Germline CDR1 and CDR2: MGHDK and SYGVNS. DNA of the CDR3: TGTGCCAGCAGTGAATTCGACGGGGGATTGAAGAAACTGTTTTTT. Translation gives CASSEFDGGLKKLFF.

J is TRBJ1-2 and V is TRBV7-8; D gene ambiguous. The germline V gene has CDR1 SGHVS and CDR2 FQNEAQ. This CDR3 comprises 17 residues. V shed 5 bases and J shed 4 bases, with 23 bases lying between them. The CDR3 region is CASSLGRGMIKIYGYTF. DNA of the CDR3: TGTGCCAGCAGCCTAGGACGAGGAATGATTAAAATCTATGGCTACACCTTC.

This sequence joins TRBV28 and TRBJ2-5; perhaps TRBD2 as D (5 bases). Deletions cut 5 bases from V and 2 bases from J, with 18 bases between. This CDR3 has 16 residues. CDR1 and CDR2 (germline): MDHEN, SYDVKM. CDR3 amino acids: CASSPPLVGKQETQYF. In DNA form, the CDR3 reads TGTGCCAGCAGTCCACCACTAGTTGGAAAGCAAGAGACCCAGTACTTC. Drawing the rest from reference TRBV28 and TRBJ2-5, the complete variable domain is DVKVTQSSRYLVKRTGEKVFLECVQDMDHENMFWYRQDPGLGLRLIYFSYDVKMKEKGDIPEGYSVSREKKERFSLILESASTNQTSMYLCASSPPLVGKQETQYFGPGTRLLVL.

This clone appeared a single time. The chain employs TRBV9 and TRBJ2-3, with no clear D. Germline V lookup: CDR1 SGDLS, CDR2 YYNGEE. V lost 2 bases and J lost 2, with 9 bases in between. The CDR3 loop spans 14 amino acids. CDR3 sequence (DNA): TGTGCCAGCAGCGTGGCCCACAACACAGATACGCAGTATTTT. As protein: CASSVAHNTDTQYF.

The chain uses TRBV13 and TRBJ2-7; 10 bases line up with TRBD2. Germline V CDR1 and CDR2: PRHDT, FYEKMQ (reference sequence). After removal of 1 base from V and 2 bases from J, the junction contained 11 bases not matched to a gene. This CDR3 has 18 amino acids. In DNA form, the CDR3 reads TGTGCCAGCAGCTTAGAGGCGGTGGGAGCGGGGGGGGCCTACGAGCAGTACTTC. Encoded protein: CASSLEAVGAGGAYEQYF.

V usage is TRBV28 and J usage is TRBJ1-3; 8 nucleotides agree with TRBD1. The CDR3 totals 15 residues. J lost 3 bases, V lost 7 bases, and 8 bases had no gene match. The germline gives CDR1 MDHEN, CDR2 SYDVKM. This chain's CDR3 is CASTQQGVGGNTIYF. DNA for the CDR3: TGTGCCAGCACCCAACAGGGGGTAGGTGGAAACACCATATATTTT.